The clone carrying this T cell receptor (beta chain) was counted many times. The CDR3 regions of TCR beta were amplified from RNA transcripts. An initial round of RT-PCR targeting the TCR CDR3 relied on the HTBI primer set. MiXCR, run by TCRdb on the multiplex PCR reads, gives a single entry per CDR3 protein. The sample consists of 360,000 or so distinct CDR3 sequences, about a sixth of them appearing once. The data derive from a study of T cells in Graves' hyperthyroidism and ophthalmopathy. The CDR3 totals 14 residues. Per the germline V gene, CDR1 is SGHTA and CDR2 is FQGNSA. V shed 4 bases and J 8 bases; nucleotides not matched to a gene: 10.

The gene calls are TRBV7-2 and TRBJ1-2, with 7 bases fitting TRBD1. This receptor was taken from a middle-aged woman with Graves' ophthalmopathy. The sample consisted of blood. CDR3 DNA sequence: TGTGCCAGCAGCTATTTAGGGGGCGCAGGGGGCTACACCTTC. Amino acids: CASSYLGGAGGYTF.